Listed below are T cell receptor beta chains from one sample, sequenced in a study of blood T cell repertoires in COVID-19. Produced via immunoSEQ multiplex PCR; TCRdb's table is partial and in-frame only. The sample records 250,000 to 300,000 clones, approximately 87% being singletons. Sample: peripheral blood. The receptor set was obtained from a woman in her thirties with COVID-19, enrolled during active disease. Both conserved end residues are part of each CDR3. The D gene is left open where the match is weak. Only some rows state a clone size, as once, few, many or a class for expanded clones.

D,J,V,size,CDR3,DNA
TRBD2,TRBJ2-7,TRBV5-5,.,CASGLAGAYEQYF,TGTGCCAGCGGACTAGCGGGAGCTTACGAGCAGTACTTC
TRBD1,TRBJ1-1,TRBV7-2,.,CASSSGQGITEAFF,TGTGCCAGCAGCTCGGGACAGGGCATCACTGAAGCTTTCTTT
.,TRBJ2-2,TRBV4-2,.,CASSQERGTTTGELFF,TGTGCCAGCAGCCAAGAGAGGGGGACAACCACCGGGGAGCTGTTTTTT
.,TRBJ2-2,TRBV19,.,CASSRQDGELFF,TGTGCCAGTAGCAGGCAGGACGGGGAGCTGTTTTTT
.,TRBJ2-4,TRBV28,.,CASSFRTARVQYF,TGTGCCAGCAGTTTTAGGACAGCCAGGGTTCAGTACTTC
TRBD1,TRBJ2-7,TRBV7-9,.,CASSLGQGLYEQYF,TGTGCCAGCAGCTTGGGACAGGGGTTGTACGAGCAGTACTTC
.,TRBJ2-1,TRBV6-1,few,CASSVARAPHNEQFF,TGTGCCAGCAGTGTAGCACGCGCTCCACACAATGAGCAGTTCTTC
TRBD1,TRBJ1-2,TRBV6-1,.,CASSDRGQGIGYGYTF,TGTGCCAGCAGTGATCGGGGACAGGGGATTGGCTATGGCTACACCTTC
.,TRBJ1-3,TRBV5-5,many,CASSLVDSGNTIYF,TGTGCCAGCAGCTTGGTGGACAGTGGAAACACCATATATTTT
TRBD1,TRBJ1-2,TRBV10-1,few,CASSEQGTTRGYTF,TGCGCCAGCAGTGAACAGGGGACAACCAGAGGCTACACCTTC
TRBD1,TRBJ1-6,TRBV3-1/TRBV3-2,.,CASSPGQGDSPLHF,TGTGCCAGCAGCCCCGGACAGGGGGATTCACCCCTCCACTTT
.,TRBJ1-2,TRBV3-1/TRBV3-2,once,CASSQDRPTVDGYTF,TGTGCCAGCAGCCAAGATCGACCAACAGTAGACGGCTACACCTTC
TRBD2,TRBJ2-7,TRBV4-1,.,CASSQPGRGVYEQYF,TGCGCCAGCAGCCAACCCGGGCGGGGGGTCTACGAGCAGTACTTC
.,TRBJ1-5,TRBV28,few,CASSIPSRGYWEPQHF,TGTGCCAGCAGTATCCCTAGCAGGGGTTATTGGGAGCCCCAGCATTTT
TRBD1,TRBJ1-3,TRBV6-5,.,CASSLTGTVNTIYF,TGTGCCAGCAGTTTGACCGGGACAGTAAACACCATATATTTT
.,TRBJ2-7,TRBV27,.,CASKSSYEQYF,TGTGCCAGCAAGAGCTCCTACGAGCAGTACTTC
TRBD2,TRBJ2-5,TRBV12-3/TRBV12-4,.,CASRAAGPETQYF,TGTGCCAGCAGAGCAGCGGGGCCAGAGACCCAGTACTTC
.,TRBJ2-3,TRBV7-2,.,CASSLVQAIPTDTQYF,TGTGCCAGCAGCTTAGTCCAAGCAATCCCCACAGATACGCAGTATTTT
.,TRBJ1-4,TRBV6-5,.,CASSSITGTNEKLFF,TGTGCCAGCAGTTCTATTACAGGGACGAATGAAAAACTGTTTTTT
TRBD1,TRBJ2-1,TRBV18,.,CASSKGQGYGNEQFF,TGTGCCAGCTCAAAGGGACAGGGGTACGGCAATGAGCAGTTCTTC
.,TRBJ1-3,TRBV28,.,CASSSGTGSGNTIYF,TGTGCCAGCAGCTCGGGGACTGGATCTGGAAACACCATATATTTT
.,TRBJ1-1,TRBV7-9,few,CASIPPGGANTEAFF,TGTGCCAGCATCCCTCCGGGGGGGGCGAACACTGAAGCTTTCTTT
.,TRBJ2-2,TRBV6-5,.,CASSFRGNTGELFF,TGTGCCAGCAGTTTCCGGGGGAACACCGGGGAGCTGTTTTTT
TRBD1,TRBJ2-2,TRBV18,.,CASSHQPRGPNTGELFF,TGTGCCAGCTCTCACCAACCCAGGGGGCCCAACACCGGGGAGCTGTTTTTT
.,TRBJ1-1,TRBV5-6,.,CASSPLGREEAFF,TGTGCCAGCAGCCCGTTGGGGAGGGAGGAAGCTTTCTTT
.,TRBJ1-6,TRBV27,.,CASSFPGINSPLHF,TGTGCCAGCAGTTTCCCAGGGATCAATTCACCCCTCCACTTT
.,TRBJ1-1,TRBV12-5,.,CASGFRGGGAFF,TGTGCTAGTGGTTTCAGGGGCGGTGGAGCTTTCTTT
TRBD1,TRBJ1-4,TRBV15,.,CATSRGTTGWGEKLFF,TGTGCCACCAGCAGAGGCACGACAGGGTGGGGTGAAAAACTGTTTTTT
.,TRBJ2-1,TRBV19,.,CASKYSSYNEQFF,TGTGCCAGTAAATACAGCTCCTACAATGAGCAGTTCTTC
.,TRBJ2-6,TRBV21-1,once,CASSKGFPGNGANVLTF,TGTGCCAGCAGCAAAGGATTTCCAGGGAATGGGGCCAACGTCCTGACTTTC
TRBD2,TRBJ2-1,TRBV7-2,.,CASSLSIAGGYNEQFF,TGTGCCAGCAGCTTATCCATAGCGGGGGGTTACAATGAGCAGTTCTTC
.,TRBJ2-3,TRBV4-1,.,CASSHLSRGDTQYF,TGCGCCAGCAGCCACCTAAGTAGGGGGGATACGCAGTATTTT
TRBD2,TRBJ2-5,TRBV4-1,.,CASSQDLGRGVQETQYF,TGCGCCAGCAGCCAAGATCTAGGGCGGGGGGTCCAGGAGACCCAGTACTTC
TRBD2,TRBJ2-1,TRBV19,.,CASSIGGGNEQFF,TGTGCCAGTAGTATTGGGGGGGGCAATGAGCAGTTCTTC
TRBD1,TRBJ1-1,TRBV3-1/TRBV3-2,.,CASSTRQGARTEAFF,TGTGCCAGCAGCACTAGACAGGGGGCGAGGACTGAAGCTTTCTTT
.,TRBJ1-5,TRBV7-9,.,CASSLGPGNQPQHF,TGTGCCAGCAGCCTAGGACCAGGAAATCAGCCCCAGCATTTT
TRBD1,TRBJ1-2,TRBV4-1,.,CASSQGTGYLVGYTF,TGCGCCAGCAGCCAAGGGACAGGGTACTTAGTCGGCTACACCTTC
.,TRBJ2-3,TRBV18,.,CASSPTLGDIDTQYF,TGTGCCAGCTCACCAACTCTCGGGGACATAGATACGCAGTATTTT
TRBD2,TRBJ2-1,TRBV12-5,once,CASGQFGGAANEQFF,TGTGCTAGTGGCCAGTTCGGGGGGGCTGCCAATGAGCAGTTCTTC
.,TRBJ1-2,TRBV4-1,.,CASSPRGGFYGYTF,TGCGCCAGCAGCCCCCGTGGGGGCTTCTATGGCTACACCTTC
TRBD1,TRBJ1-2,TRBV9,.,CASSATTGSDYGYTF,TGTGCCAGCAGCGCAACGACAGGGTCTGACTATGGCTACACCTTC
TRBD1,TRBJ2-7,TRBV5-1,.,CASKTTGARDEQYF,TGCGCCAGCAAAACGACAGGGGCCCGGGACGAGCAGTACTTC
.,TRBJ2-1,TRBV4-2,.,CASSPSLNEQFF,TGTGCCAGCAGCCCGAGCCTAAATGAGCAGTTCTTC
.,TRBJ1-1,TRBV2,.,CASRKEGGLLAEAFF,TGTGCCAGCAGGAAAGAGGGGGGGCTGTTGGCTGAAGCTTTCTTT
.,TRBJ1-5,TRBV11-1,.,CASSPMPGWPQHF,TGTGCCAGCAGCCCCATGCCCGGTTGGCCCCAGCATTTT
.,TRBJ1-1,TRBV13,.,CASSAGGTEAFF,TGTGCCAGCAGCGCGGGGGGCACTGAAGCTTTCTTT
.,TRBJ2-6,TRBV6-1,few,CASSELGTPSGANVLTF,TGTGCCAGCAGTGAACTAGGGACACCCTCTGGGGCCAACGTCCTGACTTTC
.,TRBJ1-3,TRBV4-1,once,CASSQVPDRSGNTIYF,TGCGCCAGCAGCCAAGTCCCCGACAGGTCCGGAAACACCATATATTTT
TRBD1,TRBJ2-5,TRBV6-2/TRBV6-3,.,CASSYMPGQGQETQYF,TGTGCCAGCAGTTACATGCCGGGACAGGGCCAAGAGACCCAGTACTTC